Listed here are 5 T cell receptor beta chains from one sample, sequenced in a study of CD4 T cells in relation to SARS-CoV-2 and coronaviruses. Data came from immunoSEQ multiplex PCR; TCRdb stores just in-frame clones and leaves some out. The sample comprises some 70,000 clones, approximately 93% of which are singletons, and 0.2% to 0.25% rests with the top ten. CD4+ T cells from unexposed donors were obtained before the COVID-19 pandemic (2011-2018). Sequenced input: naive CD4+ T cells from PBMCs. Subset in this sample: naive CD4+ T cells isolated by negative enrichment. The receptors shown here come from a human donor in good health.

The gene calls are TRBV10-2 and TRBJ2-5; D is perhaps TRBD2 (6 bases). Trimming cost V 10 bases and J 4 bases, with 16 bases left between them. The CDR3 contains 13 residues. Germline assignment: CDR1 WSHSY and CDR2 SAAADI. The CDR3 loop is CATAALASETQYF. The CDR3 DNA sequence: TGCGCCACCGCGGCGCTAGCGTCAGAGACCCAGTACTTC.

This chain connects TRBV6-5 to TRBJ2-4; tentatively, D is TRBD1 (6 bases). The germline V gene has CDR1 MNHEY and CDR2 SVGAGI. The CDR3 is 15 residues long. The V end was cut by 6 bases, the J end by 2 bases, with 14 bases between. The CDR3 bases are TGTGCCAGCAGCAGGGGAGTAATTACCAAAAACATTCAGTACTTC. It yields the protein CASSRGVITKNIQYF.

This rearrangement joins TRBV5-1 to TRBJ2-7; D is undetermined. The CDR3 spans 12 residues. The germline gives CDR1 SGHRS, CDR2 YFSETQ. Trimming cost V 3 bases and J 1 base, with 5 bases left between them. Here the CDR3 DNA reads TGCGCCAGCAGCTCCGAATCCTACGAGCAGTACTTC. It translates to CASSSESYEQYF.

This clone was picked up a small number of times. The chain employs TRBV5-8 and TRBJ2-1, with 12 bases identical to TRBD2. The CDR3 totals 16 residues. Looked up from germline, CDR1 is SGHTS and CDR2 is YDEGEE. The V gene end was trimmed by 2 bases and the J gene end by 6 bases; junction bases not matched to a gene: 6. CDR3 nucleotide sequence: TGTGCCAGCAGCTTTTCTAGCGGGAGGGCCCTCAATGAGCAGTTCTTC. This sequence encodes CASSFSSGRALNEQFF.

This sequence joins TRBV4-1 and TRBJ1-3; no reliable D call. CDR1 and CDR2 (germline): MGHRA, YSYEKL. The length of the CDR3 is 16 residues. V dropped 1 base and J dropped 0 bases, with 10 bases sitting between them. Here the CDR3 reads CASSQGRASSGNTIYF. Written as DNA, the CDR3 is TGCGCCAGCAGCCAAGGGCGGGCGAGCTCTGGAAACACCATATATTTT.